One and the same sample provided the 10 T cell receptor beta chains below, sequenced in a study of cytomegalovirus exposure and HLA in healthy donors. The PCR employed 60 Vbeta primers together with 13 Jbeta primers. Assay: immunoSEQ multiplex PCR; the TCRdb copy retains only in-frame clones and omits some. Of under 150,000 clones in the sample, around 75% are singletons; the top ten hold about 3.1%. Sequencing was done on a sample of PBMCs. All receptors come from a female donor in good health and CMV-seronegative.

J is TRBJ2-7 and V is TRBV4-1, with D possibly matching TRBD1 (5 bases). In germline, CDR1 is MGHRA, CDR2 YSYEKL. V was shortened by 2 bases and J by 4 bases, with 9 bases between the two germline ends. The CDR3 runs 13 residues. In DNA form, the CDR3 reads TGCGCCAGCAGCCAACCGAACAGGTACGAGCAGTACTTC. Translating gives CASSQPNRYEQYF.

The rearrangement uses TRBV11-3 and TRBJ2-2; TRBD2 agrees at 12 bases. This CDR3 is built from 16 residues. V lost 5 bases to trimming and J lost 7 bases; unmatched junction nucleotides: 8. CDR1 and CDR2 from the germline V gene are SGHNT and YENEEA. The CDR3 reads CASSGDLAGGGGELFF. CDR3 coding DNA: TGTGCCAGCAGCGGAGACCTAGCGGGAGGGGGCGGGGAGCTGTTTTTT.

The chain uses TRBV10-1 and TRBJ2-3, with 10 bases fitting TRBD2. Per germline, CDR1 WNHNN and CDR2 SYGVQD (reference sequence). The J segment lost 5 bases and the V segment lost 0 bases, leaving 14 bases of the junction unmatched. This CDR3 contains 19 residues. The CDR3: CASSESGLAGVFEVDTQYF. CDR3 sequence (DNA): TGCGCCAGCAGTGAGTCCGGTCTAGCGGGAGTCTTTGAGGTAGATACGCAGTATTTT.

Only a few counts were recorded for this clone. The CDR3 region has the DNA TGTGCCAGCAGCCCGGGACTAGCGGGAGGGCGGGAGACCCAGTACTTC. Translating gives CASSPGLAGGRETQYF. The chain couples TRBV7-4 to TRBJ2-5, with 16 bases aligning to TRBD2. Germline assignment: CDR1 SGHVT and CDR2 SQSDAQ. The CDR3 extends over 16 amino acids. After removal of 5 bases from V and 5 bases from J, the junction contained 5 bases not matched to a gene.

Concerning this clone: Germline and junction disagree at one end, which may indicate a read error. The chain joins TRBV19 to TRBJ1-4; D might be TRBD1 (5 bases). Germline assignment: CDR1 LNHDA and CDR2 SQIVND (reference sequence). This CDR3 comprises 15 residues. CDR3 amino acids: CASSKPAGANEKLFF. CDR3 coding DNA: TGTGCCAGCAGTAAGCCGGCGGGGGCTAATGAAAAACTGTTTTTT.

The chain recombines TRBV7-8 with TRBJ2-3; 8 bases align to TRBD2. In germline, CDR1 is SGHVS, CDR2 FQNEAQ. This CDR3 has 18 residues. V gave up 2 bases and J gave up 0 bases; unmatched junction bases: 10. The CDR3 region is CASSLRRRGGASTDTQYF. The CDR3 coding sequence is TGTGCCAGCAGCTTACGTCGCCGGGGGGGAGCTAGCACAGATACGCAGTATTTT. The variable domain in full, completed from reference TRBV7-8 and TRBJ2-3, reads GAGVSQSPRYKVAKRGQDVALRCDPISGHVSLFWYQQALGQGPEFLTYFQNEAQLDKSGLPSDRFFAERPEGSVSTLKIQRTQQEDSAVYLCASSLRRRGGASTDTQYFGPGTRLTVL.

V gene TRBV5-1 combines with J gene TRBJ2-3; 9 nucleotides agree with TRBD2. The trim removed 0 bases at V and 7 bases at J, leaving 9 bases unmatched. From germline, CDR1 is SGHRS and CDR2 YFSETQ. The CDR3 contains 16 residues. CDR3 residues: CASSLGGAGGLYTQYF. CDR3 sequence (DNA): TGCGCCAGCAGCTTGGGTGGCGCGGGGGGGCTATATACGCAGTATTTT.

This clone was counted many times. The chain couples TRBV2 to TRBJ1-5; a weak D match, TRBD1 (6 bases). Germline CDR1 reads SNHLY; CDR2 reads FYNNEI. Trimming left V 8 bases short and J 3 bases short, with 11 bases between. CDR3 length: 13 amino acids. CDR3 DNA: TGTGCCAGCGGGGGCCCCTTCAATCAGCCCCAGCATTTT. It translates to CASGGPFNQPQHF.

This chain joins TRBV11-1 and TRBJ2-3, with TRBD1 matching over 7 bases. Germline V lookup: CDR1 SGHAT, CDR2 FQDESV (reference sequence). The CDR3 runs to 18 residues. J was trimmed by 0 bases and V by 2 bases; bases with no gene match: 11. The CDR3 nucleotides are TGTGCCAGCAGCTTAATGTACCGGGACAGCTCTAGCACAGATACGCAGTATTTT. Translating gives CASSLMYRDSSSTDTQYF.

This clone appeared a single time. This chain connects TRBV13 to TRBJ1-1; no reliable D call. Germline CDR1 PRHDT, CDR2 FYEKMQ (reference sequence). This CDR3 spans 16 amino acids. Trimming removed 0 bases from V and 2 bases from J, with 13 bases in between. In DNA, the CDR3 is TGTGCCAGCAGCTTAGGAGGGTTGGGAGTCAACACTGAAGCTTTCTTT. This encodes CASSLGGLGVNTEAFF.